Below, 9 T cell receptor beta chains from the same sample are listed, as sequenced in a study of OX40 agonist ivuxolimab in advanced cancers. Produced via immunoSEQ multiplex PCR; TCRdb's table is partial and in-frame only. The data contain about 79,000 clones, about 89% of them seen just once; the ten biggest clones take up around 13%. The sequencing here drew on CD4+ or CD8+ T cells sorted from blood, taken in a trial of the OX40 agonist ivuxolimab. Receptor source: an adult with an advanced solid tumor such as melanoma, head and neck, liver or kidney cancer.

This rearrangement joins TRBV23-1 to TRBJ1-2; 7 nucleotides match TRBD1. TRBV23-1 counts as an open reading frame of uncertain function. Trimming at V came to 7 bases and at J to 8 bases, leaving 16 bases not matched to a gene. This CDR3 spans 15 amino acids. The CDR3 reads CASTERAGGSGGYTF. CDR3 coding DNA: TGCGCCAGCACGGAGCGGGCAGGGGGATCGGGGGGCTACACCTTC.

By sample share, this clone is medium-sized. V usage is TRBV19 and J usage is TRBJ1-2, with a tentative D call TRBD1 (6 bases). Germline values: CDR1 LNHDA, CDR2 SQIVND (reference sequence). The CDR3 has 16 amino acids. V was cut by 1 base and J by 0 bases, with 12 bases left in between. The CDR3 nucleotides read TGTGCCAGTAGTATAGCTTGGGGGGCTCCTAACTATGGCTACACCTTC. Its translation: CASSIAWGAPNYGYTF.

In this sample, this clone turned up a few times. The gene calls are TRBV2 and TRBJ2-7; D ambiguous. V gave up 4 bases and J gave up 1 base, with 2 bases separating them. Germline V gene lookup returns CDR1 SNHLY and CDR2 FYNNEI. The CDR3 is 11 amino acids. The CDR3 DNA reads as TGTGCCAGCAGTGTTTCCTACGAGCAGTACTTC. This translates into CASSVSYEQYF.

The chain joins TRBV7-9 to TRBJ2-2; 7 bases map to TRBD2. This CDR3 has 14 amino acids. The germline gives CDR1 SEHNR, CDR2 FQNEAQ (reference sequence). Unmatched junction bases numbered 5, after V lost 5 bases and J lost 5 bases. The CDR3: CASSPILATGELFF. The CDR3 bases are TGTGCCAGCAGCCCAATACTAGCGACCGGGGAGCTGTTTTTT.

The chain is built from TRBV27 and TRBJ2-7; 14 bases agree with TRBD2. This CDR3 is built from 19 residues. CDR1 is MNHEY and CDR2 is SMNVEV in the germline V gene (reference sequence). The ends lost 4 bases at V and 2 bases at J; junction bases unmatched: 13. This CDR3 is CASSSFTGTSGRSPYEQYF. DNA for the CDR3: TGTGCCAGCAGTTCATTTACCGGGACTAGCGGGAGATCCCCCTACGAGCAGTACTTC.

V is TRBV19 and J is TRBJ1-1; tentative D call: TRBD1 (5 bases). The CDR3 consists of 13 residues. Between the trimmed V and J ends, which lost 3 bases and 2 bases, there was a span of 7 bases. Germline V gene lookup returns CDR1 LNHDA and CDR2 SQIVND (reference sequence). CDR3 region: CASSITGNTEAFF. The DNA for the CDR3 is TGTGCCAGTAGTATTACAGGAAACACTGAAGCTTTCTTT.

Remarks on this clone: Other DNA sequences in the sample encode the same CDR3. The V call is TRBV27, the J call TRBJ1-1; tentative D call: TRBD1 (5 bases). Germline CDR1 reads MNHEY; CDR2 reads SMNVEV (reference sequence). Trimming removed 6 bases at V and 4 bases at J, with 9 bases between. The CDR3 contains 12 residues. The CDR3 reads CASSRRGTEAFF. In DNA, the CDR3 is TGTGCCAGCAGCCGTAGGGGCACTGAAGCTTTCTTT.

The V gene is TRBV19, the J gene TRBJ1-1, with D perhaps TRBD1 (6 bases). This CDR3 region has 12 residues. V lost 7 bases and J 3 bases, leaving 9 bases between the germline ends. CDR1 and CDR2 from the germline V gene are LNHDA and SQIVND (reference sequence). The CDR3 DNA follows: TGTGCCAGTATCGACAGGTACACTGAAGCTTTCTTT. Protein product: CASIDRYTEAFF. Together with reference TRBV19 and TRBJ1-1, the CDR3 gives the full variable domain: DGGITQSPKYLFRKEGQNVTLSCEQNLNHDAMYWYRQDPGQGLRLIYYSQIVNDFQKGDIAEGYSVSREKKESFPLTVTSAQKNPTAFYLCASIDRYTEAFFGQGTRLTVV.

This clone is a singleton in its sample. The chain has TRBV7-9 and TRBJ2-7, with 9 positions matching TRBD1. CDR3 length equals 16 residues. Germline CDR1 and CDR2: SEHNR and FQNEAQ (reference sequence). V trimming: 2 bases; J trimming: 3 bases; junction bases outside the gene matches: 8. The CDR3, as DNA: TGTGCCAGCAGCTTAAGCTTGACAGGGGGTAACTACGAGCAGTACTTC. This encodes CASSLSLTGGNYEQYF.